This T cell receptor (beta chain) was identified during a study of blood T cell repertoires in COVID-19. About the study: In each case, the material was cDNA or gDNA derived from T cells, B-cell-depleted T cells, or PBMCs.

The authors' processing: Reference gene primer amplification gave estimated nucleated cell counts. TCRdb keeps only in-frame clones here, not all; method: immunoSEQ multiplex PCR. D and trimming were read from the DNA, whereas the V and J calls and clone size are those reported in that table. The table records roughly 100,000 clones, 84% of them present only once. The source material was peripheral blood. The receptor was isolated from a human donor in a cohort sampled during active COVID-19.

CDR3 in amino acids: CASSKRQGNDNEQFF. The CDR3, as DNA: TGTGCCAGCAGCAAAAGACAGGGTAATGACAATGAGCAGTTCTTC. J is TRBJ2-1 and V is TRBV21-1; whether TRBD1, the table's D call, matches the DNA was not checked. TRBV21-1 is recorded as a pseudogene. The CDR3 consists of 15 residues.